This T cell receptor (beta chain) was sequenced during a study of identical twins. Findings and limits, study-wide: There is a chance that invariant MAIT and iNKT cells partially muddied zero-insertion analyses.

One entry per CDR3 protein results from TCRdb running MiXCR on the 5' RACE reads. The data hold 1.5 million to 2 million distinct CDR3 sequences, with 32% observed a single time. In the case of this clonotype: As yet, its antigen is unknown.

Losses at the gene ends were 0 bases for V and 2 bases for J; bases not matched to a gene: 5. CDR3 length: 16 amino acids. CDR1 and CDR2 (germline): WSHSY, SAAADI. Healthy Caucasians supplied all donations. The chain carries TRBV10-2 and TRBJ2-3; 7 nucleotides align to TRBD2. The TCR sequence derives from a newborn girl in good health. The sample taken for sequencing was cord blood. CDR3 bases: TGCGCCAGCAGTGAGTCGACTAGCTTTTCCACAGATACGCAGTATTTT. It specifies CASSESTSFSTDTQYF.